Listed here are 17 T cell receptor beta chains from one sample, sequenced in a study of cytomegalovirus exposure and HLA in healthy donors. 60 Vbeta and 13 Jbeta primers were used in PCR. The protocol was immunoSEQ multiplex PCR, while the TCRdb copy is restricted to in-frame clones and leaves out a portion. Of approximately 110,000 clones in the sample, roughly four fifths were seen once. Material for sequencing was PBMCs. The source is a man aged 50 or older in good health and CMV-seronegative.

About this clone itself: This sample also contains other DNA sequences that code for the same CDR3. CDR3 region: CASSLGGANYGYTF. The CDR3 DNA is TGTGCCAGCAGCTTAGGGGGAGCTAACTATGGCTACACCTTC. V usage is TRBV7-9 and J usage is TRBJ1-2; D remains ambiguous. V was clipped by 1 base and J by 0 bases, with 6 bases between them. Looked up from germline, CDR1 is SEHNR and CDR2 is FQNEAQ (reference sequence). The CDR3 is 14 residues long.

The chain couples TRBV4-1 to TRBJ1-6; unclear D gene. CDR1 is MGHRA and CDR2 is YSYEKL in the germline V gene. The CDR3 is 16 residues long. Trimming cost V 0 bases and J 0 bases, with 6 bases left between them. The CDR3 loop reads CASSQDWSSYNSPLHF. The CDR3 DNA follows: TGCGCCAGCAGCCAAGATTGGAGCTCCTATAATTCACCCCTCCACTTT.

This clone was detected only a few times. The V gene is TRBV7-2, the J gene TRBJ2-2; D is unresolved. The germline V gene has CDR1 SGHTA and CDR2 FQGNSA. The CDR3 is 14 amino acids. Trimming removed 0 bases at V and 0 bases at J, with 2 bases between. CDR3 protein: CASSLAANTGELFF. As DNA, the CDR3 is TGTGCCAGCAGCTTAGCCGCGAACACCGGGGAGCTGTTTTTT.

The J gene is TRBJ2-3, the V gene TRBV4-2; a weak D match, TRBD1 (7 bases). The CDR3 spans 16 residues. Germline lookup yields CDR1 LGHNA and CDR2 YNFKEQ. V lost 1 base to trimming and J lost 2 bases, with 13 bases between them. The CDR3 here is CASSQVGRGATDTQYF. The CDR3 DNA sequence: TGTGCCAGCAGCCAAGTTGGCAGGGGGGCCACAGATACGCAGTATTTT.

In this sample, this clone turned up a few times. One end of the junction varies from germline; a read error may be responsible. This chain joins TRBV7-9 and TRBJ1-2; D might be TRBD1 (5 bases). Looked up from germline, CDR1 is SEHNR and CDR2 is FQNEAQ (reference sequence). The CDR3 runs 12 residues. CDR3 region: CSSSLDSYGYTF. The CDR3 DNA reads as TGTTCCAGCAGCTTAGACAGCTATGGCTACACCTTC.

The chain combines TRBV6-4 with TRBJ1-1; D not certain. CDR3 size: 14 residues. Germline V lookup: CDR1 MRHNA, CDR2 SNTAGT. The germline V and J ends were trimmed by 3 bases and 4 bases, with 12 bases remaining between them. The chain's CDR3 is CASSEELRSTEAFF. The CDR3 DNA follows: TGTGCCAGCAGTGAAGAGCTCCGAAGCACTGAAGCTTTCTTT.

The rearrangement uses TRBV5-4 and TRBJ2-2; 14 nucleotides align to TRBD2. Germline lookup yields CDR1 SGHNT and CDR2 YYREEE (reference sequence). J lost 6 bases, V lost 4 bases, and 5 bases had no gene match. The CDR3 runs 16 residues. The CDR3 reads CASSLRLAGGAGELFF. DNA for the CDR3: TGTGCCAGCAGCCTAAGACTAGCGGGGGGGGCCGGGGAGCTGTTTTTT. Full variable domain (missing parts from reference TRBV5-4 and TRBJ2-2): ETGVTQSPTHLIKTRGQQVTLRCSSQSGHNTVSWYQQALGQGPQFIFQYYREEENGRGNFPPRFSGLQFPNYSSELNVNALELDDSALYLCASSLRLAGGAGELFFGEGSRLTVL.

The CDR3 DNA reads as TGTGCCAGCAGCACGACAGGGGGCAACTATGGCTACACCTTC. This codes for CASSTTGGNYGYTF. The chain joins TRBV7-2 to TRBJ1-2, with 10 bases aligning to TRBD1. The CDR3 has 14 amino acids. Germline V lookup: CDR1 SGHTA, CDR2 FQGNSA. V shed 5 bases, J shed 2 bases, and the junction held 2 bases outside the gene matches.

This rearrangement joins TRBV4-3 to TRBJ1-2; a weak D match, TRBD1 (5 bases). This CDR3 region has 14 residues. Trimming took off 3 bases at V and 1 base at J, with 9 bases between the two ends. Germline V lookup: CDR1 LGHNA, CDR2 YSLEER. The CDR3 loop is CASSQTTVNYGYTF. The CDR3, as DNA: TGCGCCAGCAGCCAGACGACAGTTAACTATGGCTACACCTTC.

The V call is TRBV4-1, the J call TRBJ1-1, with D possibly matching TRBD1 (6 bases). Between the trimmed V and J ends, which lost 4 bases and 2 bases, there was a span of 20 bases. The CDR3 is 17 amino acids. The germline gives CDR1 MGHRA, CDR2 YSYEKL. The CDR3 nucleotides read TGCGCCAGCAGCCCCCTACCCGGGACAAGCTTTAACACTGAAGCTTTCTTT. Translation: CASSPLPGTSFNTEAFF.

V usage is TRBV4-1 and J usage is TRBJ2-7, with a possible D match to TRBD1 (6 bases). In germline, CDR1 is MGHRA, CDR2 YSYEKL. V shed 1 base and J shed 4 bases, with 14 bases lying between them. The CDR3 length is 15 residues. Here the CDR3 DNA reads TGCGCCAGCAGCCAAGGGACACAGGGTGGTTACGAGCAGTACTTC. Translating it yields CASSQGTQGGYEQYF.

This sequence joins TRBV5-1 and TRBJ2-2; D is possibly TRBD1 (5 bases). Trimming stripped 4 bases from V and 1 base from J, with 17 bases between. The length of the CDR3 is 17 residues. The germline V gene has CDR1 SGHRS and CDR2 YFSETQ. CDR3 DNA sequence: TGCGCCAGCAGCCCTGTTCTCAGGACACAGAACACCGGGGAGCTGTTTTTT. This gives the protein CASSPVLRTQNTGELFF.

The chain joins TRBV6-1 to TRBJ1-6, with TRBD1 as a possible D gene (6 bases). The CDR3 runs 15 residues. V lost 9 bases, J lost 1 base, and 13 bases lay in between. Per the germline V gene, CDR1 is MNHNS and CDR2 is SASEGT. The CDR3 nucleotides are TGTGCCAGTGGTACAGGGCTTTCCTATAATTCACCCCTCCACTTT. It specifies CASGTGLSYNSPLHF.

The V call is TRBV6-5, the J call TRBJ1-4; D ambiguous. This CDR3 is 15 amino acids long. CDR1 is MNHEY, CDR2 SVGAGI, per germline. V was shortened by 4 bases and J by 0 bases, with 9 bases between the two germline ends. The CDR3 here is CASSSDFATNEKLFF. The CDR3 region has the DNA TGTGCCAGCAGTTCAGACTTTGCAACTAATGAAAAACTGTTTTTT.

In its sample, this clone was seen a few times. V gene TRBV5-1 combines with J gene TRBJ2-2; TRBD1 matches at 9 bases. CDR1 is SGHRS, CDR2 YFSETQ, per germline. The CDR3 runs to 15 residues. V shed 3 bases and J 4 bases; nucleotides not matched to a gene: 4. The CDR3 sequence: CASSSGQGSTGELFF. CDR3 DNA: TGCGCCAGCAGCTCGGGACAGGGTTCCACCGGGGAGCTGTTTTTT.

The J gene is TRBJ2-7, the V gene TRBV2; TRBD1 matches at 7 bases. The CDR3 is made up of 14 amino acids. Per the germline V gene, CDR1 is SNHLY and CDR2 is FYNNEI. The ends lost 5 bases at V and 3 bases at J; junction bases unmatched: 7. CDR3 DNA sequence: TGTGCCAGCAGTAAAACGGGACAGAGCTACGAGCAGTACGTC. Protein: CASSKTGQSYEQYV.

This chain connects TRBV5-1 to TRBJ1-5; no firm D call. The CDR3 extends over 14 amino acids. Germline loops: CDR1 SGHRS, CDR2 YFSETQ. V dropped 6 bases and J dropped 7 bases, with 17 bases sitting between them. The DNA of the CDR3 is TGCGCCAGCACTGATACCATAGGCGGGCAGCCCCAGCATTTT. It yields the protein CASTDTIGGQPQHF.